The source of this T cell receptor beta chain is a study of T cell responses to AZD1222 COVID-19 vaccine. Study-level results: The donor group comprised mostly white British people and more females; the analysis possibly underestimated clonal diversity.

V lost 3 bases and J 4 bases, leaving 12 bases between the germline ends. Germline lookup yields CDR1 SEHNR and CDR2 FQNEAQ (reference sequence). This CDR3 comprises 14 residues. This clone showed up just once. Its target is unknown. Libraries were prepared by immunoSEQ multiplex PCR; TCRdb keeps only in-frame clonotypes and omits some of them. The sample gives 100,000 to 150,000 clones, 70% to 90% of which show up once; 4% to 5% is in the top ten. The chain couples TRBV7-9 to TRBJ2-5; possibly TRBD2 for D (5 bases). The sequence was collected from an adult in good health. The sample was peripheral blood, taken on day 0 of AZD1222 vaccination. CDR3 region: CASSFGSGGETQYF. Here the CDR3 DNA reads TGTGCCAGCAGCTTTGGAAGCGGTGGAGAGACCCAGTACTTC.